This T cell receptor beta chain emerged from a study of metastatic and nonmetastatic thyroid tumors (TCRdb year 2020). Looking at the study overall: Repertoires were compared across peripheral blood and tumor or nodule tissue samples from malignant and benign thyroid patients. Broad study findings and their caveats: In both blood and tumor samples, malignant tumors were reported to have significantly higher TCR beta diversity than benign nodules.

Receptor libraries were prepared by PCR. For sequencing, an Illumina HiSeq 4000 was employed. The TCR beta-chain CDR3 region of each patient was profiled by high-throughput sequencing. The published analysis was carried out like this. Drawing on CDR3 differences between clinicopathological groups, the researchers built a classifier meant to tell apart patients with distant-metastatic papillary thyroid cancer. To measure repertoire diversity the researchers used the Shannon index, while the Morisita-Horn index served to gauge how similar the tumor and blood repertoires were. TCRdb reran the public reads through fastp at Q25 and MiXCR, keeping productive beta chains. TCRdb, not the original authors, processed these V and J calls. Counted in this sample were about 20,000 clones; about a third of them appeared once. Of the sample, 29% falls within the top ten clones. The CDR3 spans 15 residues, from the cysteine through the phenylalanine. Of all the DNA, just the CDR3 is kept, 45 bases in frame from base 1. The junction shows trimming of 2 bases on V and 4 bases on J, and the gene matches do not reach 5 bases of it. CDR1 is given as SGHNT and CDR2 as YENEEA, both from the germline V gene.

No patient had received any treatment before thyroid surgery. Patient clinical samples collected from the early 2010s to the late 2010s were retrospectively analysed using T-cell receptor beta sequencing. Regarding this clone: Its antigen specificity is not known. No much larger clonotype is one base removed from it; base qualities were not supplied.

This sequence was found in a female donor with papillary thyroid cancer or a benign thyroid nodule (not recorded which). Some clones in this sample may be carry-over from other donors' samples. Sequences were obtained from tumor tissue. The rearranged chain carries TRBV11-3 and TRBJ2-7; 10 of the junction bases match TRBD2. The CDR3 region: CASSLRASGGYEQYF. The DNA sequence reads TGTGCCAGCAGCTTACGTGCTAGCGGGGGATACGAGCAGTACTTC.